This T cell receptor (beta chain) was found in a study of blood T cells in healthy people across ages. Next came a second PCR, run for about 7 to 12 cycles, which used a sample-barcoded 5' primer along with a J-beta primer mix. In TCRdb, the 5' RACE reads were re-called with MiXCR into one record per CDR3 protein. The sample has over 1,500,000 distinct CDR3 sequences; roughly 52% are singletons. The CDR3 sequence is 15 residues long. V was cut by 4 bases and J by 10 bases, with 20 bases left in between. Germline V CDR1 and CDR2: SGHTA, FQGTGA. This receptor was obtained from a woman aged 35 to 49 in good health. The J gene is TRBJ2-1, the V gene TRBV7-3; D ambiguous. The sequenced material came from blood. The CDR3 nucleotides are TGTGCCAGCAGCTCTACACCGACCCTGGCTGGAGAGCAGTTCTTC. This gives the protein CASSSTPTLAGEQFF.